This T cell receptor beta chain was identified in a study of T cells in narcolepsy. For this clone: The antigen is not known.

CDR1 MNHNY and CDR2 SVGAGI come from the germline V gene (reference sequence). V was clipped by 0 bases and J by 8 bases, with 19 bases between them. CDR3 length: 16 amino acids. This table comes from immunoSEQ multiplex PCR, and its TCRdb copy is limited to in-frame clones, with some not included. The sample gives tens of thousands of clones, 75% to 90% of which show up once; around 1.2% is in the top ten. The study, taken as a whole, reports: Blood of same and different patients, but not healthy controls, reportedly held recurring autoreactive clonotypes. Autoreactive clone sequences were missing from some blood memory CD4+ repertoires.

This rearrangement joins TRBV6-6 to TRBJ1-2; no firm D call. Material for sequencing was CD45RA- memory CD4+ T cells from PBMCs. The receptor was derived from a human donor with narcolepsy. CDR3 sequence (DNA): TGTGCCAGCAGTTACTCAATTGAACGCAGGTCGGAAGGCTACACCTTC. It specifies CASSYSIERRSEGYTF.